These 24 T cell receptor beta chains were all obtained from the same sample, sequenced in a study of post-analysis software for immune sequencing data. Study-wide points: Among a few TRBV segments more frequent in patients than controls were TRBV5-6, TRBV5-1 and TRBV20-1.

These receptors have no identified antigens. Unique molecular identifiers tagged the TCR beta cDNA libraries. Using its own MiXCR run on the PCR reads, TCRdb lists one record per CDR3 protein. The table has hundreds of thousands of distinct CDR3 sequences, 55% to 70% seen once; the top ten hold roughly 10%. The source material was blood. These receptors all come from a girl aged 2 to 9 with multiple sclerosis.

This chain joins TRBV10-3 and TRBJ2-7; no firm D call. The V and J ends lost 8 bases and 2 bases respectively, with 16 bases between them. The CDR3 loop spans 14 amino acids. Looked up from germline, CDR1 is ENHRY and CDR2 is SYGVKD. CDR3 amino acids: CAIYDGRLTYEQYF. The CDR3 DNA follows: TGTGCCATCTACGACGGCCGCCTAACCTACGAGCAGTACTTC.

The chain carries TRBV27 and TRBJ1-2, with 8 positions matching TRBD1. There are 21 residues in the CDR3. J lost 8 bases, V lost 1 base, and 27 bases had no gene match. Germline CDR1 MNHEY, CDR2 SMNVEV (reference sequence). The DNA for the CDR3 is TGTGCCAGCAGTTTATTCTTATCAAGGACAGGGCCAGGGTCTTCTTTTCGGGGCTACACCTTC. It codes for CASSLFLSRTGPGSSFRGYTF.

The chain is built from TRBV7-9 and TRBJ1-5, with TRBD1 as a possible D gene (5 bases). Between the trimmed V and J ends, which lost 5 bases and 2 bases, there was a span of 13 bases. Germline V gene data show CDR1 as SEHNR and CDR2 as FQNEAQ (reference sequence). This CDR3 contains 15 residues. The CDR3 protein is CASSKGENGNQPQHF. As DNA, the CDR3 is TGTGCCAGCAGCAAAGGGGAGAACGGCAATCAGCCCCAGCATTTT.

The V gene is TRBV5-1, the J gene TRBJ2-1; 10 bases line up with TRBD2. Looked up from germline, CDR1 is SGHRS and CDR2 is YFSETQ. The junction had 5 bases not matched to a gene; V was cut back by 1 base and J by 10 bases. CDR3 length: 14 amino acids. The CDR3 DNA is TGCGCCAGCAGCTTGTTTGAGACTAGCGGGGAGCAGTTCTTC. Protein sequence: CASSLFETSGEQFF.

V is TRBV20-1 and J is TRBJ1-5; TRBD1 might be the D (5 bases). Trimming shortened V by 3 bases and J by 6 bases, and 12 bases separated the two germline ends. Germline values: CDR1 DFQATT, CDR2 SNEGSKA (reference sequence). CDR3 length: 13 amino acids. CDR3 amino acids: CSARGGESQPQHF. The CDR3 nucleotides are TGCAGTGCTAGGGGGGGAGAAAGTCAGCCCCAGCATTTT.

This clonotype was seen only a few times. This chain joins TRBV29-1 and TRBJ2-1; 9 bases match TRBD2. The V segment lost 6 bases and the J segment 6 bases; nucleotides outside the gene matches: 12. This CDR3 spans 15 amino acids. Per germline, CDR1 SQVTM and CDR2 ANQGSEA. The CDR3 protein is CSVETGTSSGNEQFF. DNA of the CDR3: TGCAGCGTAGAAACCGGGACTAGCAGTGGCAATGAGCAGTTCTTC.

This chain connects TRBV5-1 to TRBJ2-1, with 12 bases that match TRBD2. Germline V gene data show CDR1 as SGHRS and CDR2 as YFSETQ. The CDR3 is made up of 15 amino acids. V lost 9 bases, J lost 9 bases, and 13 bases stayed unmatched. CDR3 amino acids: CATGPTSGSTGEQFF. DNA of the CDR3: TGCGCCACCGGTCCGACTAGCGGGAGTACAGGTGAGCAGTTCTTC.

This clonotype was seen a handful of times. This chain joins TRBV20-1 and TRBJ1-1; 7 bases fit TRBD1. This CDR3 region has 14 residues. Germline V lookup: CDR1 DFQATT, CDR2 SNEGSKA (reference sequence). Trimming removed 0 bases from V and 5 bases from J; junction bases left unmatched: 6. CDR3 region: CSAREPGGSTEAFF. In DNA form, the CDR3 reads TGCAGTGCTAGAGAACCAGGGGGAAGTACTGAAGCTTTCTTT.

The V and J genes are TRBV4-1 and TRBJ2-1, with D possibly being TRBD2 (6 bases). The germline V gene encodes CDR1 MGHRA and CDR2 YSYEKL. This CDR3 comprises 17 residues. V lost 0 bases and J lost 7, with 19 bases in between. The CDR3: CASSQEGLAAPKNEQFF. DNA of the CDR3: TGCGCCAGCAGCCAAGAAGGGTTAGCGGCCCCTAAGAATGAGCAGTTCTTC.

The J gene is TRBJ2-3, the V gene TRBV4-2; TRBD2 is a possible D gene (6 bases). V was shortened by 0 bases and J by 2 bases, with 15 bases between the two germline ends. The CDR3 loop spans 17 amino acids. CDR1 is LGHNA and CDR2 is YNFKEQ in the germline V gene. CDR3: CASSQDFGAGTTDTQYF. The CDR3 DNA reads TGTGCCAGCAGCCAAGATTTTGGTGCGGGGACCACAGATACGCAGTATTTT.

This clonotype was detected a few times. This chain connects TRBV5-1 to TRBJ1-6; D perhaps matches TRBD1 (5 bases). In germline, CDR1 is SGHRS, CDR2 YFSETQ. CDR3 length: 16 residues. V was trimmed by 0 bases and J by 9 bases, leaving 16 bases between them. Here the CDR3 reads CASSLAPLRVGSPLHF. The CDR3 coding sequence is TGCGCCAGCAGCTTGGCGCCGCTCAGGGTTGGTTCACCCCTCCACTTT.

J is TRBJ2-7 and V is TRBV5-1, with 9 bases fitting TRBD1. The germline V gene has CDR1 SGHRS and CDR2 YFSETQ. V lost 1 base to trimming and J lost 6 bases; unmatched junction nucleotides: 5. The CDR3 sequence is 14 residues long. CDR3 residues: CASSLPDRGSEQYF. The CDR3 bases are TGCGCCAGCAGCTTGCCGGACAGGGGATCCGAGCAGTACTTC. The variable domain in full, completed from reference TRBV5-1 and TRBJ2-7, reads KAGVTQTPRYLIKTRGQQVTLSCSPISGHRSVSWYQQTPGQGLQFLFEYFSETQRNKGNFPGRFSGRQFSNSRSEMNVSTLELGDSALYLCASSLPDRGSEQYFGPGTRLTVT.

The V call is TRBV6-6, the J call TRBJ2-5; D not certain. Germline CDR1 reads MNHNY; CDR2 reads SVGAGI (reference sequence). V was cut by 5 bases and J by 4 bases, with 8 bases left in between. CDR3 length: 12 residues. CDR3 in DNA: TGTGCCAGCAGTCGAAGTCGAGAGACCCAGTACTTC. Its translation: CASSRSRETQYF.

This clonotype occurred a few times. The gene calls are TRBV20-1 and TRBJ2-5, with TRBD2 identical over 8 bases. Germline CDR1 and CDR2: DFQATT and SNEGSKA (reference sequence). The CDR3 extends over 14 amino acids. Trimming took 3 bases from V and 1 from J; bases not matched to a gene: 4. The CDR3 nucleotides are TGCAGTGCTAGTGTGAGCGGGGGCCAAGAGACCCAGTACTTC. Encoded protein: CSASVSGGQETQYF.

V is TRBV20-1 and J is TRBJ1-6; D may be TRBD1 (5 bases). CDR1 is DFQATT and CDR2 is SNEGSKA in the germline V gene (reference sequence). CDR3 length equals 14 residues. The V gene lost 1 base and the J gene lost 10 bases, with 14 bases spanning the gap. The CDR3 loop is CSARGAGEGSPLHF. The CDR3 DNA is TGCAGTGCTAGAGGGGCGGGGGAAGGGTCACCCCTCCACTTT.

The chain couples TRBV20-1 to TRBJ2-1; unclear D gene. Germline CDR1 DFQATT, CDR2 SNEGSKA (reference sequence). The CDR3 is made up of 15 amino acids. With 6 bases removed from V and 0 bases from J, the gap between germline ends came to 15 bases. The CDR3 sequence: CSAGSGFSSYNEQFF. DNA for the CDR3: TGCAGTGCCGGCTCCGGGTTCAGCTCCTACAATGAGCAGTTCTTC.

The genes are TRBV21-1 and TRBJ2-4; the table names TRBD1, a call not compared with the DNA. TRBV21-1 is designated a pseudogene. The CDR3 spans 14 residues. CDR3 coding DNA: TGTGCCAGCAGCTCGGACAGAACCAAAAACATTCAGTACTTC. As protein: CASSSDRTKNIQYF.

The CDR3 reads CAISEGGTSTDTQYF. The CDR3 coding sequence is TGTGCCATCAGTGAGGGCGGGACTAGCACAGATACGCAGTATTTT. The rearrangement joins TRBV10-3 to TRBJ2-3; D perhaps matches TRBD2 (6 bases). Germline CDR1 reads ENHRY; CDR2 reads SYGVKD. V lost 2 bases and J lost 0, with 9 bases in between. The CDR3 runs 15 residues.

The chain is built from TRBV5-8 and TRBJ2-1; D not certain. This CDR3 is built from 15 residues. The ends were cut back, 2 bases at V and 7 bases at J, with 16 bases in the middle. The germline V gene encodes CDR1 SGHTS and CDR2 YDEGEE. This CDR3 reads CASSFDAGLGNEQFF. In DNA form, the CDR3 reads TGTGCCAGCAGCTTCGACGCCGGGTTGGGTAATGAGCAGTTCTTC.

The genes are TRBV29-1 and TRBJ2-3; 8 nucleotides match TRBD2. Germline V gives CDR1 SQVTM, CDR2 ANQGSEA. The CDR3 runs 13 residues. The junction had 6 bases not matched to a gene; V was cut back by 8 bases and J by 2 bases. This CDR3 is CSSREALTDTQYF. CDR3 nucleotide sequence: TGCAGCTCGCGGGAGGCTCTCACAGATACGCAGTATTTT.

The gene calls are TRBV5-1 and TRBJ2-1, with 11 nucleotides matching TRBD2. The CDR3 extends over 19 amino acids. V shed 4 bases and J 0 bases; nucleotides not matched to a gene: 12. CDR1 and CDR2 (germline): SGHRS, YFSETQ. CDR3 residues: CASSVRGLAAGVSYNEQFF. As DNA, the CDR3 is TGCGCCAGCAGCGTAAGGGGACTAGCGGCCGGGGTCTCCTACAATGAGCAGTTCTTC. The variable domain in full, completed from reference TRBV5-1 and TRBJ2-1, reads KAGVTQTPRYLIKTRGQQVTLSCSPISGHRSVSWYQQTPGQGLQFLFEYFSETQRNKGNFPGRFSGRQFSNSRSEMNVSTLELGDSALYLCASSVRGLAAGVSYNEQFFGPGTRLTVL.

This chain uses TRBV12-3 or TRBV12-4 with TRBJ1-2; tentative D call: TRBD1 (5 bases). This CDR3 region has 13 residues. Trimming took 1 base from V and 7 from J, leaving 10 bases between them. This chain's CDR3 is CASSLGGRAGYTF. The CDR3, as DNA: TGTGCCAGCAGTTTAGGGGGCAGGGCTGGCTACACCTTC.

The chain couples TRBV29-1 to TRBJ2-1; D is uncertain. With 2 bases removed from V and 8 bases from J, the gap between germline ends came to 10 bases. The germline CDR1 and CDR2 sequences are SQVTM and ANQGSEA. The CDR3 length is 12 residues. The CDR3 sequence is CSVERAPHEQFF. CDR3 bases: TGCAGCGTTGAACGGGCTCCCCATGAGCAGTTCTTC.

This sequence joins TRBV11-2 and TRBJ2-1, with TRBD1 identical over 7 bases. Germline V CDR1 and CDR2: SGHAT, FQNNGV. The trim removed 5 bases at V and 8 bases at J, leaving 9 bases unmatched. The CDR3 sequence is 14 residues long. This CDR3 reads CASSVIQGIHEQFF. The CDR3 DNA sequence: TGTGCCAGCAGCGTAATACAGGGGATTCATGAGCAGTTCTTC.